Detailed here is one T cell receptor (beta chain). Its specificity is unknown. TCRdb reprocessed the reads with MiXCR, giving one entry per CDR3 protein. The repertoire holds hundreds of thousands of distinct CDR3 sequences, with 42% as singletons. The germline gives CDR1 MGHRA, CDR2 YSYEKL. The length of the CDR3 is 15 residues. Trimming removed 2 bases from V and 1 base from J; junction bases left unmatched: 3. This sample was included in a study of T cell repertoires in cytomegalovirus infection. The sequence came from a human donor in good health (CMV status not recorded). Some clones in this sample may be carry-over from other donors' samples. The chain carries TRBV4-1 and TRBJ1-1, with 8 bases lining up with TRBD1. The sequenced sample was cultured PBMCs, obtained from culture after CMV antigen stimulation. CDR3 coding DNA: TGCGCCAGCAGCCAAACCGGGACAGGGAACACTGAAGCTTTCTTT. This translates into CASSQTGTGNTEAFF.